This T cell receptor (beta chain) was sequenced for a study of T cell changes during pregnancy in multiple sclerosis. This clone was observed a single time. There are 15 residues in the CDR3. In germline, CDR1 is SEHNR, CDR2 FQNEAQ (reference sequence). V dropped 3 bases and J dropped 4 bases, with 16 bases sitting between them. Repertoires were generated with immunoSEQ multiplex PCR, while TCRdb's copy carries only in-frame clones and drops some. This sample carries under 95,000 clones, roughly 95% of them seen once, and the ten largest clones take around 0.7%. The rearrangement joins TRBV7-9 to TRBJ2-7, with D perhaps matching TRBD1 (5 bases). This TCR was sampled from a female donor in good health, enrolled as a control in a pregnancy study. The input for sequencing was peripheral blood, taken in the second trimester of pregnancy. The CDR3: CASSFPRTRRYEQYF. CDR3 DNA: TGTGCCAGCAGCTTCCCCCGGACAAGGCGGTACGAGCAGTACTTC.